One T cell receptor beta chain is described in this entry. The CDR3 extends 3 residues past the end of the read, so its final part is completed from the germline J gene. The sample comes from a study of T cells in women clearing cervical HPV infection. Study context: For cases, blood was sampled a median approximately 150 days after lesion detection, interquartile range roughly 90 to 210 days.

Germline V gene sequence: CDR1 SNHLY, CDR2 FYNNEI. With V trimmed by 4 bases and J by 8 bases, 8 bases remained unmatched. This CDR3 has 15 amino acids. All participants had a single incident cervical HPV16 infection, and prevalent HPV16 infections were excluded. Using immunoSEQ multiplex PCR, the repertoire was profiled, and TCRdb retains in-frame clones only, with some absent. The record lists under 35,000 clones, of which the ten most abundant hold about 17%. This TCR was recovered from a woman aged 18-70 years with a cervical HPV16 infection that either progressed to CIN3+ or cleared (not recorded which). The V and J genes are TRBV2 and TRBJ2-1; TRBD2 matches 10 bases. The source material was blood buffy coat. This CDR3 reads CASSVQGLATHEQFF. The CDR3 DNA, read in part, is TGTGCCAGCAGTGTCCAGGGACTAGCGACCCATGAG.